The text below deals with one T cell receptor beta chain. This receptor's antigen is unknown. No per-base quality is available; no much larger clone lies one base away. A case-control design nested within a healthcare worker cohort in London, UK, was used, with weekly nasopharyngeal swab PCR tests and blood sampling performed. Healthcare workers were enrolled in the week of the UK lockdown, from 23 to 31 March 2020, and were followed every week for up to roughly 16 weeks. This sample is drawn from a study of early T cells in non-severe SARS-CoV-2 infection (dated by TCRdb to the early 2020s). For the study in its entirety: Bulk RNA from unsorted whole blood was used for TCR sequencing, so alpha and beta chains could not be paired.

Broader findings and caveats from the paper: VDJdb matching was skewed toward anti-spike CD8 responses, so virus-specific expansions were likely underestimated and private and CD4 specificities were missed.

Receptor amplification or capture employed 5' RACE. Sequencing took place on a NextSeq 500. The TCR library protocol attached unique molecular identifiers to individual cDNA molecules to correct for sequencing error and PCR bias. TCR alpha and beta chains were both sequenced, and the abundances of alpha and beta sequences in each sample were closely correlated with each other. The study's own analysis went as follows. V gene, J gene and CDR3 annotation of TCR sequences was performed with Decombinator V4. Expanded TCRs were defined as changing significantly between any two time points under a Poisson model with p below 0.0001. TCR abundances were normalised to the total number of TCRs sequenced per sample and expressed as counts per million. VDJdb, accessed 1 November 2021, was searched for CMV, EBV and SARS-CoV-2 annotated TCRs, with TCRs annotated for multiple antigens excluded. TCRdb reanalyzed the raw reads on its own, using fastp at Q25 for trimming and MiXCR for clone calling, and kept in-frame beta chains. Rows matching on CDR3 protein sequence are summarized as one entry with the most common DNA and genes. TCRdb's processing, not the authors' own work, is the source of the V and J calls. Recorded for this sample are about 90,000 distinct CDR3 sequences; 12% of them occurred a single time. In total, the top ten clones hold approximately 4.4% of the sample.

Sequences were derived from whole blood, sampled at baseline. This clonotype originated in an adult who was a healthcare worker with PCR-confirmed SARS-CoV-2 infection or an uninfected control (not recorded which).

The nucleotide sequence reads as follows: TGTGCCAGCAGCCAAGATCGGACCCCAAAGAGCTCCTACGAGCAGTACTTC. The resulting protein is CASSQDRTPKSSYEQYF. The chain uses TRBV3-1 and TRBJ2-7; the D gene lacks a confident call. The CDR3, from cysteine to phenylalanine, totals 17 residues. Solely the CDR3 DNA is kept, with 51 bases framed from the first base. V is shortened by 0 bases, J by 0 bases, and the region joining them spans 15 bases. As encoded in the germline V gene (reference sequence), CDR1 is LGHDT while CDR2 is YNNKEL.